The 8 T cell receptor delta chains below all came from one sample that was sequenced in a study of gamma-delta chains in newborns, infants, children (dated 2019 in TCRdb). Reads for this sample came from an Illumina MiSeq. TCRdb reran clone calling on the public reads with CATT; rows sharing one DNA sequence were then combined. In all, the sample holds around 3,500 delta-chain clones, and around 0.3% of those were seen once. The top ten clonotypes cover about an eighth of the sample. Sequencing was performed on blood. The receptors originated from a child who was a newborn, infant or young child, either healthy, febrile or measles-vaccinated (not recorded which).

Comment on this clone: The protein that TCRdb holds for this DNA derives from a much larger clone and differs from the translated DNA at residue 5, which likely indicates a read error; the protein shown here is translated from the DNA. The same CDR3 is also encoded by other DNA sequences in this sample. The CDR3 DNA is TGTGCCTGTGACCCACCGCGAGTCAGCTCCTGGGACACCCGGCAGATGTTTTTC. Its protein is CACDPPRVSSWDTRQMFF. The V call is TRDV2, the J call TRDJ3, with a weak D call TRDD3 (5 bases). The CDR3 runs 18 residues. Germline V gene sequence: CDR1 GEAIGNYY, CDR2 EKD.

In regard to this clone: The protein in TCRdb stems from a much larger clone and differs at residue 5 from this DNA's translation, likely a read error; here the protein is translated from the DNA. The chain carries TRDV2 and TRDJ1; 11 positions match TRDD3. V lost 0 bases to trimming and J lost 2 bases; unmatched junction nucleotides: 10. CDR3 size: 18 residues. Per germline, CDR1 GEAIGNYY and CDR2 EKD. The chain's CDR3 is CACDTGVHYWGITDKLIF. The CDR3 coding sequence is TGTGCCTGTGACACCGGGGTACATTACTGGGGGATAACCGATAAACTCATCTTT.

This clone was detected a few times. A single base is all that separates this from a far larger clone, so a read error is likely. Other DNA sequences within the sample encode an identical CDR3. The V gene is TRDV2, the J gene TRDJ3, with D perhaps TRDD3 (6 bases). Germline V gene data show CDR1 as GEAIGNYY and CDR2 as EKD. This CDR3 contains 17 residues. The CDR3 nucleotides are TGTGCCTGTGACACCGAGGGGGAGAACTGGGACACCCGACAGATGTTCTTC. Translating it yields CACDTEGENWDTRQMFF.

Concerning this clone itself: One base separates it from a far larger clone, so it is likely a read error. The same CDR3 also results from other DNA sequences found in this sample. The J gene is TRDJ3, the V gene TRDV2, with 8 bases identical to TRDD3. The V and J ends lost 0 bases and 0 bases, in that order; junction bases with no gene match: 9. The CDR3 extends over 20 amino acids. Per the germline V gene, CDR1 is GEAIGNYY and CDR2 is EKD. The DNA of the CDR3 is TGTGCCTGTGACACCGTACTGGGGGGTGATAGCTCCTGGGACACCCGACAGATGTTTTTC. Translated, it gives CACDTVLGGDSSWDTRQMFF.

This clone was counted between two and nine times. TCRdb attributes to this sequence the protein of a much larger clone, which differs from the DNA translation at residue 10; a read error is likely, and the protein displayed is translated from the DNA. The gene calls are TRDV3 and TRDJ2, with D tentatively TRDD2 (5 bases). V was pared by 2 bases and J by 4 bases, with 20 bases between. CDR1 and CDR2 from the germline V gene are TVYSNPD and GDNSRS (reference sequence). The CDR3 covers 16 residues. The CDR3 nucleotides read TGTGCCTTTGACCCCTACCCCTCCCCCAAGACAGCACAACTCTTCTTT. Translating gives CAFDPYPSPKTAQLFF.

This clone was counted only a few times. Translating this DNA gives a protein that differs at residue 9 from the TCRdb one, which belongs to a much larger clone; a read error is likely, and the protein shown is this translation. The chain recombines TRDV2 with TRDJ3; TRDD3 matches at 7 bases. The CDR3 spans 21 residues. CDR1 and CDR2 (germline): GEAIGNYY, EKD. Losses at the gene ends were 5 bases for V and 0 bases for J; bases not matched to a gene: 18. Here the CDR3 reads CACASLLGTRTSSWDTRQMFF. The CDR3 DNA reads TGTGCCTGTGCATCCCTACTGGGGACCCGAACCAGCTCCTGGGACACCCGACAGATGTTTTTC.

Notes on this clone: The translation of this DNA and the TCRdb protein of a much larger clone differ at residue 16, probably owing to a read error; the protein shown here is translated from the DNA. This rearrangement joins TRDV2 to TRDJ3; D may be TRDD3 (5 bases). CDR1 GEAIGNYY and CDR2 EKD come from the germline V gene. The CDR3 runs 18 residues. DNA for the CDR3: TGTGCCTGTGACACCGCGGGGGCCAGCTCCTGGGACACCCGACAGACGTTTTTC. Its protein product is CACDTAGASSWDTRQTFF.

Of note for this clone: The likely explanation is a read error, given a far larger clone one base away. Other DNA variants within this sample encode the same CDR3. The chain couples TRDV2 to TRDJ3; 10 bases match TRDD3. Germline V gene sequence: CDR1 GEAIGNYY, CDR2 EKD. The CDR3 sequence is 17 residues long. CDR3: CACDVLGDSWDTRQMFF. The CDR3 region has the DNA TGTGCCTGTGACGTACTGGGGGATTCCTGGGACACCCGACAGATGTTCTTC.